These T cell receptor beta chains were read from a single sample in a study of T cells after yellow fever vaccination. TCRdb called the 5' RACE reads again in MiXCR, with one record for every CDR3 protein. The data show 150,000 to 200,000 distinct CDR3 sequences, with approximately 6.2% seen just once and just under 3% held by the top ten. The sequencing here drew on CD4+ T cells sorted from PBMCs, taken on the day of the first yellow fever vaccination. The receptors come from a man younger than 35 who received the YFV17D yellow fever vaccine. Each CDR3 is given with its conserved first and last residue. Each record gives: D gene, J gene, V gene, clone size, CDR3 protein, CDR3 DNA. A D gene is named only where the DNA matches it firmly. Size values are once, few and many counts, or a class for expanded clones, and some rows have none.

>TRBD1|TRBJ2-3|TRBV4-2|many
CASSPGQGGVVGQYF
TGTGCCAGCAGCCCGGGACAGGGTGGGGTGGTTGGGCAGTATTTT
>NA|TRBJ2-5|TRBV7-9|NA
CASSQTGKETQYF
TGTGCCAGCAGCCAAACAGGGAAGGAGACCCAGTACTTC
>TRBD1|TRBJ2-1|TRBV4-1|few
CASSQDDPGQGAHRQGNEQFF
TGCGCCAGCAGCCAAGATGACCCGGGACAGGGGGCCCACCGACAGGGCAATGAGCAGTTCTTC
>TRBD2|TRBJ2-5|TRBV7-2|many
CASTMGGETQYF
TGTGCCAGCACAATGGGGGGGGAGACCCAGTACTTC
>NA|TRBJ1-1|TRBV29-1|few
CSAKGVNTEAFF
TGCAGCGCAAAGGGGGTGAACACTGAAGCTTTCTTT
>TRBD1|TRBJ2-1|TRBV5-5|few
CASSLDQGASSYNEQFF
TGTGCCAGCAGCTTGGACCAGGGGGCGAGCTCCTACAATGAGCAGTTCTTC
>TRBD2|TRBJ2-1|TRBV6-5|many
CASIPPSGGGNEQFF
TGTGCCAGCATCCCCCCTAGCGGGGGGGGGAATGAGCAGTTCTTC
>NA|TRBJ1-3|TRBV7-2|few
CASRPGGGPGGNTIYF
TGTGCCAGCAGACCCGGGGGGGGTCCGGGCGGAAACACCATATATTTT
>NA|TRBJ1-1|TRBV12-3/TRBV12-4|few
CASRPGQSLGAEAFF
TGTGCCAGCAGACCCGGACAGTCCTTAGGGGCTGAAGCTTTCTTT
>NA|TRBJ2-3|TRBV6-5|many
CASSYYKGSTDTQYF
TGTGCCAGCAGTTACTATAAGGGAAGCACAGATACGCAGTATTTT
>NA|TRBJ1-6|TRBV6-5|NA
CASSYSSRWAYNSPLHF
TGTGCCAGCAGTTACTCGAGCCGATGGGCTTATAATTCACCCCTCCACTTT
>TRBD1|TRBJ2-1|TRBV11-2|many
CASSLGWTGINEQFF
TGTGCCAGCAGCTTAGGGTGGACAGGTATCAATGAGCAGTTCTTC
>TRBD2|TRBJ2-5|TRBV29-1|many
CSVVSQPGGAQYF
TGCAGCGTTGTTAGCCAGCCGGGAGGGGCCCAGTACTTC
>TRBD1|TRBJ2-3|TRBV7-9|many
CASSFWTGVGDTQYF
TGTGCCAGCAGCTTCTGGACAGGCGTGGGAGATACGCAGTATTTT
>TRBD2|TRBJ2-3|TRBV4-1|many
CASSHGLAGDTDTQYF
TGCGCCAGCAGCCACGGACTAGCGGGAGACACAGATACGCAGTATTTT
>NA|TRBJ2-5|TRBV20-1|many
CSARVGTAQETQYF
TGCAGTGCTAGAGTGGGGACGGCTCAAGAGACCCAGTACTTC
>TRBD1|TRBJ1-4|TRBV7-8|few
CASTPVRTGPVLLFF
TGTGCCAGCACCCCCGTCCGGACAGGGCCTGTACTACTGTTTTTT
>NA|TRBJ2-3|TRBV7-9|NA
CASSLTPLPTVSTDTQYF
TGTGCCAGCAGCTTAACCCCCCTACCGACTGTTAGCACAGATACGCAGTATTTT
>TRBD2|TRBJ2-1|TRBV2|few
CASSDLGLAGYNEQFF
TGTGCCAGCAGTGATCTGGGACTAGCGGGGTACAATGAGCAGTTCTTC
>NA|TRBJ1-6|TRBV25-1|many
CASSRMGSTYSPLHF
TGTGCCAGCAGCCGAATGGGGTCAACCTATTCACCCCTCCACTTT
>NA|TRBJ2-7|TRBV5-1|few
CASRVALKDFPTYEQYF
TGCGCCAGCAGGGTAGCTCTTAAGGACTTTCCGACCTACGAGCAGTACTTC
>TRBD1|TRBJ1-5|TRBV12-3/TRBV12-4|few
CASKGGGTGFNQPQHF
TGTGCCAGCAAGGGGGGGGGGACAGGTTTCAATCAGCCCCAGCATTTT
>NA|TRBJ2-1|TRBV29-1|few
CSVVRGGDLVEQFF
TGCAGCGTTGTACGGGGCGGGGACTTGGTTGAGCAGTTCTTC